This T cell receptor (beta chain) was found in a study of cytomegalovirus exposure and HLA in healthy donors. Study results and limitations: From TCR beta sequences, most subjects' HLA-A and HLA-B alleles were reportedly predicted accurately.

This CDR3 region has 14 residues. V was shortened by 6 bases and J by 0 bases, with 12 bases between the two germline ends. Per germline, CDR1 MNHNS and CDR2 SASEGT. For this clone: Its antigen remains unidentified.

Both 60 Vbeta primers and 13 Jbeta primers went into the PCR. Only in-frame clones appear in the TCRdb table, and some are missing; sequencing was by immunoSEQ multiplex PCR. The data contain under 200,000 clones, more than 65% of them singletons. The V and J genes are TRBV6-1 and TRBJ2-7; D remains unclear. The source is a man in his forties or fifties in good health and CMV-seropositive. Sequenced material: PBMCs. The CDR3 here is CASSPIAPSYEQYF. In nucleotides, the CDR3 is TGTGCCAGCAGCCCCATCGCGCCCTCCTACGAGCAGTACTTC.